The 28 T cell receptor beta chains presented below share a single source sample, sequenced in a study of beta chain features in type 1 diabetes (dated by TCRdb to 2017 to 2018). Library preparation was by the immunoSEQ multiplex PCR assay. The entire amount of isolated RNA was reverse transcribed using the High Capacity cDNA Reverse Transcription Kit, so the sequenced TCRB transcripts were expressed ones. Entries here come from immuneACCESS through TCRdb and include only in-frame sequences with V and J called. Some clones fail to appear in such tables; in the studies checked, an unresolved V gene covers under half of the shortfall, and the cause of the remainder is unknown. The sample contains under 800,000 clones, about 16% of them found a single time. The leading ten clones occupy 0.09% to 0.095% of the sample. What was sequenced was naive CD4+ T cells from blood. The cell subset or site label here, explained by the study, means: true naive CD4+ T cells. Every receptor here comes from a man aged 18 to 30 in good health.

This chain joins TRBV18 and TRBJ2-5, with a weak D call TRBD1 (6 bases). Trimming left V 2 bases short and J 3 bases short, with 16 bases between. The CDR3 consists of 16 residues. CDR1 is KGHSH and CDR2 is LQKENI in the germline V gene. CDR3 nucleotide sequence: TGTGCCAGCTCACCAATCAAGGTCCCAGGGGAAGAGACCCAGTACTTC. Its protein is CASSPIKVPGEETQYF.

The J gene is TRBJ2-1, the V gene TRBV6-5; no reliable D call. The CDR3 loop spans 13 amino acids. CDR1 and CDR2 from the germline V gene are MNHEY and SVGAGI. V lost 0 bases, J lost 7 bases, and 7 bases lay in between. This chain's CDR3 is CASSYSRRNEQFF. The CDR3 coding sequence is TGTGCCAGCAGTTACTCCAGACGGAATGAGCAGTTCTTC.

The table lists this clone with a few counts. J is TRBJ2-3 and V is TRBV6-1, with 8 positions matching TRBD1. J was trimmed by 4 bases and V by 3 bases; bases with no gene match: 12. In germline, CDR1 is MNHNS, CDR2 SASEGT. The CDR3 covers 17 residues. The CDR3 region has the DNA TGTGCCAGCAGTGATTCATGGACAGGGTATTGGGCAGATACGCAGTATTTT. Its protein product is CASSDSWTGYWADTQYF.

The chain links TRBV18 to TRBJ1-1; 10 nucleotides agree with TRBD1. Germline assignment: CDR1 KGHSH and CDR2 LQKENI. Unmatched junction bases numbered 12, after V lost 3 bases and J lost 2 bases. CDR3 length: 18 residues. CDR3 in DNA: TGTGCCAGCTCACCGTTAAGGCCCAGGGACAGGGGAAACACTGAAGCTTTCTTT. This sequence encodes CASSPLRPRDRGNTEAFF.

V is TRBV28 and J is TRBJ1-2, with TRBD1 identical over 8 bases. The CDR3 runs to 14 residues. Per germline, CDR1 MDHEN and CDR2 SYDVKM. The V gene end was trimmed by 5 bases and the J gene end by 4 bases; junction bases not matched to a gene: 6. CDR3 sequence: CASSPLQGAYGYTF. DNA of the CDR3: TGTGCCAGCAGTCCCCTCCAGGGGGCCTATGGCTACACCTTC.

The chain links TRBV6-1 to TRBJ2-5; TRBD1 is a possible D gene (6 bases). Trimming took 9 bases from V and 4 from J, leaving 9 bases between them. CDR1 and CDR2 (germline): MNHNS, SASEGT. The CDR3 totals 11 residues. CDR3 sequence (DNA): TGTGCCAGTAACAGGGTAGAGACCCAGTACTTC. Its protein is CASNRVETQYF.

The V call is TRBV29-1, the J call TRBJ1-2, with TRBD1 matching over 10 bases. The length of the CDR3 is 13 residues. Per the germline V gene, CDR1 is SQVTM and CDR2 is ANQGSEA. Trimming removed 4 bases from V and 3 bases from J; junction bases left unmatched: 2. The CDR3 coding sequence is TGCAGCGTTGGGGGGACAGGGGACTATGGCTACACCTTC. Its translation is CSVGGTGDYGYTF.

The V call is TRBV7-2, the J call TRBJ2-1; no definite D call. From germline, CDR1 is SGHTA and CDR2 FQGNSA. V was pared by 3 bases and J by 9 bases, with 9 bases between. The CDR3 covers 12 residues. CDR3 in amino acids: CASSFPGGEQFF. The DNA of the CDR3 is TGTGCCAGCAGCTTTCCAGGCGGTGAGCAGTTCTTC.

This clone came up a few times. The chain employs TRBV6-5 and TRBJ1-2; 7 nucleotides align to TRBD1. The CDR3 has 13 residues. V was clipped by 5 bases and J by 4 bases; unmatched bases: 4. From germline, CDR1 is MNHEY and CDR2 SVGAGI. The CDR3 sequence: CASSEQGVYGYTF. As DNA, the CDR3 is TGTGCCAGCAGTGAGCAGGGGGTCTATGGCTACACCTTC.

The sample holds a few counts of this clone. This chain links TRBV25-1 with TRBJ1-2; TRBD1 matches 9 bases. The germline V gene encodes CDR1 MGHDK and CDR2 SYGVNS. The CDR3 is 14 amino acids. Trimming took 5 bases from V and 3 from J; bases not matched to a gene: 4. This CDR3 is CASSPGQGHYGYTF. CDR3 bases: TGTGCCAGCAGTCCCGGACAGGGGCACTATGGCTACACCTTC.

V usage is TRBV28 and J usage is TRBJ2-7; D remains unclear. Germline V gene data show CDR1 as MDHEN and CDR2 as SYDVKM. Deletions cut 4 bases from V and 7 bases from J, with 11 bases between. The CDR3 extends over 12 amino acids. The CDR3 loop reads CASSSPPKEQYF. Here the CDR3 DNA reads TGTGCCAGCAGTTCGCCCCCGAAGGAGCAGTACTTC.

This clone was observed a few times. The chain employs TRBV20-1 and TRBJ2-1; perhaps TRBD1 as D (6 bases). V dropped 6 bases and J dropped 9 bases, with 12 bases sitting between them. The CDR3 runs to 11 residues. Germline-derived CDR1 and CDR2 are DFQATT and SNEGSKA (reference sequence). CDR3 bases: TGCAGTGCCAAGCGAGGGGGTGAGCAGTTCTTC. Amino acid sequence: CSAKRGGEQFF.

This chain uses TRBV29-1 with TRBJ2-7, with D perhaps given as TRBD1 or TRBD2 (5 bases each). Between the trimmed V and J ends, which lost 0 bases and 6 bases, there was a span of 12 bases. Germline V gene data show CDR1 as SQVTM and CDR2 as ANQGSEA. The CDR3 extends over 13 amino acids. CDR3: CSVEEATGLEQYF. The CDR3 DNA reads as TGCAGCGTTGAAGAAGCGACGGGGCTCGAGCAGTACTTC.

The chain links TRBV25-1 to TRBJ1-2, with TRBD1 identical over 7 bases. Trimming removed 6 bases from V and 4 bases from J; junction bases left unmatched: 8. The CDR3 length is 14 residues. Looked up from germline, CDR1 is MGHDK and CDR2 is SYGVNS. The CDR3 loop is CASSKEGAAYGYTF. CDR3 coding DNA: TGTGCCAGCAGCAAGGAGGGGGCGGCCTATGGCTACACCTTC.

V usage is TRBV29-1 and J usage is TRBJ1-1; TRBD1 agrees at 12 bases. Trimming at V came to 5 bases and at J to 3 bases, leaving 7 bases not matched to a gene. The CDR3 is 15 residues long. Germline CDR1 SQVTM, CDR2 ANQGSEA. This chain's CDR3 is CSVWDRGRVDTEAFF. The CDR3 nucleotides are TGCAGCGTTTGGGACAGGGGGCGGGTGGACACTGAAGCTTTCTTT.

This chain joins TRBV6-6 and TRBJ1-4; tentatively, D is TRBD1 (6 bases). This CDR3 comprises 15 residues. Trimming pared 2 bases from V and 4 bases from J, leaving 11 bases between. Germline values: CDR1 MNHNY, CDR2 SVGAGI (reference sequence). The CDR3 loop is CASSYRGGGNEKLFF. The CDR3 DNA reads as TGTGCCAGCAGTTACAGGGGGGGAGGTAATGAAAAACTGTTTTTT.

This clone turned up a few times. The chain recombines TRBV6-5 with TRBJ2-4; no definite D call. Germline-derived CDR1 and CDR2 are MNHEY and SVGAGI. The CDR3 runs 16 residues. V dropped 0 bases and J dropped 1 base, with 10 bases sitting between them. Written as DNA, the CDR3 is TGTGCCAGCAGTTACTCTTCTTCCCGCGCCAAAAACATTCAGTACTTC. Its protein is CASSYSSSRAKNIQYF.

This clone was detected only a few times. The CDR3 sequence: CASSSRTVNYNEQFF. In nucleotides, the CDR3 is TGTGCCAGCAGCTCGAGGACAGTCAATTACAATGAGCAGTTCTTC. This chain uses TRBV7-7 with TRBJ2-1, with a tentative D call TRBD1 (6 bases). CDR1 is SSHAT and CDR2 is FNYEAQ in the germline V gene (reference sequence). Between the trimmed V and J ends, which lost 4 bases and 4 bases, there was a span of 14 bases. The CDR3 has 15 residues.

The genes are TRBV11-2 and TRBJ2-7, with 10 bases aligning to TRBD1. The germline gives CDR1 SGHAT, CDR2 FQNNGV. Germline trimming cut 5 bases from V and 6 bases from J; bases unmatched to any gene: 10. The CDR3 runs to 15 residues. CDR3 sequence: CASSPLGDRGREQYF. The CDR3 bases are TGTGCCAGCAGCCCACTGGGTGACAGGGGGCGCGAGCAGTACTTC.

As regards this clone: Other DNA sequences from this sample encode an identical CDR3 as well. This sequence joins TRBV5-4 and TRBJ1-5; tentative D call: TRBD1 (5 bases). The germline V gene encodes CDR1 SGHNT and CDR2 YYREEE (reference sequence). This CDR3 is built from 15 residues. Between the trimmed V and J ends, which lost 0 bases and 1 base, there was a span of 8 bases. Here the CDR3 DNA reads TGTGCCAGCAGCTTGGGGGGCCGGAGCAATCAGCCCCAGCATTTT. Translated, it gives CASSLGGRSNQPQHF.

The table lists this clone with a few counts. The chain employs TRBV7-2 and TRBJ2-6; the match to TRBD2 covers 9 bases. Losses at the gene ends were 11 bases for V and 2 bases for J; bases not matched to a gene: 10. Germline V CDR1 and CDR2: SGHTA, FQGNSA. CDR3 length equals 16 residues. CDR3 sequence reads: CASPAAGGTGANVLTF. Here the CDR3 DNA reads TGTGCCTCCCCGGCAGCGGGAGGTACTGGGGCCAACGTCCTGACTTTC.

The chain carries TRBV14 and TRBJ1-1, with 11 positions matching TRBD1. V lost 4 bases, J lost 9 bases, and 7 bases stayed unmatched. CDR3 length: 14 amino acids. Germline CDR1 reads SGHDN; CDR2 reads FVKESK. The CDR3 loop reads CASSPQGDRGKAFF. The DNA of the CDR3 is TGTGCCAGCAGCCCCCAAGGGGACAGGGGGAAAGCTTTCTTT. The entire variable domain, with the rest obtained from reference TRBV14 and TRBJ1-1, is as follows: EAGVTQFPSHSVIEKGQTVTLRCDPISGHDNLYWYRRVMGKEIKFLLHFVKESKQDESGMPNNRFLAERTGGTYSTLKVQPAELEDSGVYFCASSPQGDRGKAFFGQGTRLTVV.

This clone was counted only a few times. J is TRBJ2-1 and V is TRBV28, with unresolved D. The CDR3 sequence is 17 residues long. V was pared by 3 bases and J by 0 bases, with 15 bases between. Germline assignment: CDR1 MDHEN and CDR2 SYDVKM. CDR3: CASSFSNSPSSYNEQFF. The CDR3 region has the DNA TGTGCCAGCAGTTTTTCGAACTCCCCAAGCTCCTACAATGAGCAGTTCTTC.

The CDR3 DNA follows: TGCGCCAGCAGCTTGATTCTGGGAGAGGACACGCAGTATTTT. This translates into CASSLILGEDTQYF. This chain connects TRBV5-1 to TRBJ2-3, with a weak D call TRBD2 (5 bases). Germline loops: CDR1 SGHRS, CDR2 YFSETQ. This CDR3 has 14 residues. V was trimmed by 1 base and J by 9 bases, leaving 15 bases between them.

This clone occurred a few times. V gene TRBV30 combines with J gene TRBJ1-1, with D perhaps matching TRBD1 (5 bases). Trimming shortened V by 2 bases and J by 7 bases, and 17 bases separated the two germline ends. The germline V gene encodes CDR1 GTSNPN and CDR2 SVGIG (reference sequence). There are 14 residues in the CDR3. CDR3 in DNA: TGTGCCTGGAGTCCGAGATCAGGGTGGGATGAAGCTTTCTTT. Translated, it gives CAWSPRSGWDEAFF.

The V gene is TRBV9, the J gene TRBJ1-2, with 10 bases lining up with TRBD1. The CDR3 covers 15 residues. Germline CDR1 SGDLS, CDR2 YYNGEE. J lost 8 bases, V lost 0 bases, and 7 bases had no gene match. The CDR3 spells CASSVESGQGYGYTF. The CDR3 DNA follows: TGTGCCAGCAGCGTAGAATCGGGACAGGGGTACGGCTACACCTTC.

DNA of the CDR3: TGTGCCAGCAGCCCTCGGACAGGGTTCGAGCAGTACTTC. It specifies CASSPRTGFEQYF. The chain has TRBV7-2 and TRBJ2-7; 8 nucleotides line up with TRBD1. The ends lost 5 bases at V and 6 bases at J; junction bases unmatched: 6. The CDR3 loop spans 13 amino acids. The germline V gene has CDR1 SGHTA and CDR2 FQGNSA.

This clone came up a few times. The V and J genes are TRBV19 and TRBJ2-3; no definite D call. This CDR3 has 13 amino acids. The germline gives CDR1 LNHDA, CDR2 SQIVND (reference sequence). The germline V and J ends were trimmed by 0 bases and 14 bases, with 15 bases remaining between them. DNA of the CDR3: TGTGCCAGTAGTATAGATCGGTCTGGGAAATTGTATTTT. Amino acids: CASSIDRSGKLYF.